Below, one T cell receptor (beta chain) is given with its context. These data come from a study of blood T cell repertoires in COVID-19. Study-level information: Italy, Spain and the United States were the sources of the convalescent and acute COVID-19 samples.

Original processing notes: Using reference gene primer amplification, nucleated cell counts were estimated. Data came from immunoSEQ multiplex PCR; TCRdb stores just in-frame clones and leaves some out. Clone size and V and J calls were adopted from that table, with D and trimming inferred from the DNA. The repertoire holds 150,000 to 200,000 clones, with approximately 78% as singletons. V lost 5 bases, J lost 3 bases, and 10 bases lay in between. This CDR3 is built from 13 residues. CDR1 and CDR2 (germline): SGHAT, FQNNGV. The chain carries TRBV11-2 and TRBJ2-5; unclear D gene. The specimen was peripheral blood. This TCR derives from a human donor in a cohort sampled during active COVID-19. The CDR3 is CASSGQFKETQYF. DNA of the CDR3: TGTGCCAGCAGCGGCCAGTTTAAAGAGACCCAGTACTTC.